Sequencing of this T cell receptor beta chain was carried out in a study of shared clonotypes between healthy human individuals (TCRdb year 2020). Turning to the overall study: Two women and a few men aged 18 to 49 years were included in the cohort. For each donor, three plates each were used for CD4 naive and CD4 memory, two plates were used for CD8 naive, and one plate was used for CD8 memory. To estimate repertoire size and how much clonotype sharing occurs between individuals, the study deeply sequenced the blood TCR repertoires of roughly 5 healthy adults. To increase sequencing depth and limit assay-specific biases, TCR repertoire library preparation and sequencing were carried out by different laboratories using diverse techniques. Leukapheresis yielded between about 0.9 and 9.5 billion PBMCs per donor.

On the study overall, not on this receptor specifically: Even with the large sequencing depth, rarefaction of the sorted-subset datasets indicated that sequencing was incomplete. The genetic and exposure-history diversity represented was limited by the small number of donors. Higher generation probabilities were observed for clonotypes shared by all four sorted-subset donors than for non-shared clonotypes. Larger estimated clonotype richness was generally found for naive subsets than for memory subsets. Sampling was restricted to blood, and TCR repertoires in tissues likely differ from the TCR repertoires found in blood. Sharing across several donors was observed for about 5% of naive CD4, less than 4% of naive CD8, roughly 2.4% of memory CD4, and roughly 0.4% of memory CD8 clonotypes. Based on pairwise subsampling, the degree of clonotype sharing among donors was expected to be affected by sequencing depth.

On this clone: The clone's antigen remains unknown. No qualities accompany the bases; no much larger clone lies one base away.

Spanning cysteine to phenylalanine, the CDR3 consists of 14 amino acids. CDR3 DNA only is kept here, 42 bases in frame from base 1. A distance of 14 bases separates the germline ends of V and J, which lose 5 bases and 4 bases respectively. The germline V gene provides CDR1 SGHTA and CDR2 FQGNSA. Using the deep immunoSEQ assay, TCR CDR3 regions were amplified from genomic DNA by multiplex PCR. Extracted genomic DNA from each cell subset was spread evenly across all wells of several immunoSEQ 96-well plates, with each plate serving as a replicate. For sorted subsets, about 200 ng genomic DNA, equal to some 28,000 T cell genomes, was loaded into each replicate PCR. Purified libraries were quantified with a Qubit 3.0 fluorometer, sized on a Bioanalyzer 2100, and re-quantified with the KAPA Library Quantification kit. Each immunoSEQ 96-well plate was sequenced on its own single-read 150-cycle Illumina NextSeq 550 flow cell. Regarding the original processing steps: The immunoSEQ output contained only junctional sequences without quality scores, so filtering could not match that applied to full-length reads. To assign V/J genes and CDR3, sequences were annotated against IMGT germline references using PyIR, a Python wrapper for IgBLAST v1.9. Any read was removed if the V/J assignment was weak (E-value above 1e-6), the CDR3 was missing, or the read contained stop codons, out-of-frame junctions, or ambiguous translated residues. V3J clonotypes were defined as sequences sharing the same inferred V gene, J gene, and CDR3 amino acid sequence. To compute the percentage overlap between repertoires, the number of shared unique clonotypes was divided by the size of the smaller repertoire. RTK rarefaction, the Chao1 estimator, and Recon v2.1 estimates of unobserved clonotypes were used to assess repertoire richness. OLGA was used to compute generation probabilities for all TCRbeta clonotypes that the gDNA method yielded from a handful of donors. The immuneACCESS repertoire file appears here via TCRdb, limited to in-frame rearrangements. These files lack a portion of the clones; in checked studies, under half of the deficit traces to unresolved V genes, and the cause of the others is not known. V and J calls plus clone size are reproduced from that table; the DNA served to infer D and trimming. Present in this sample are roughly 2 million clones, 90% to 96% of which were seen just once. Of the sample, 0.1% to 0.15% is held by the ten largest clones.

The donors were healthy, HIV-negative adults who had no recently reported acute infections or vaccinations. All donors were Caucasian adults living in Nashville, Tennessee, USA. Magnetic negative selection was used to enrich CD4+ T cells, after which naive cells were positively selected on CD45RA and the negative fraction became the memory subset. Blood was obtained by leukapheresis, after which PBMCs were separated by Ficoll-Histopaque density gradient centrifugation and cryopreserved in liquid nitrogen vapor phase. Purity and quantity of every magnetically sorted T cell population were checked by analytical flow cytometry. Genomic DNA was isolated from every sorted fraction and measured by UV absorbance on a Nanodrop 2000c.

The receptor's source is a man between 18 and 35 years old in good health. Material for sequencing was naive CD4+ T cells sorted from blood. Sample cell subset or site, as interpreted from the label and publication: CD45RA+ positively selected. The sequence is built from TRBV7-2 and TRBJ1-2, with the D gene uncertain. Read as DNA, the sequence is TGTGCCAGCAGCCAGGATTGGCAGATCTATGGCTACACCTTC. It codes for CASSQDWQIYGYTF.